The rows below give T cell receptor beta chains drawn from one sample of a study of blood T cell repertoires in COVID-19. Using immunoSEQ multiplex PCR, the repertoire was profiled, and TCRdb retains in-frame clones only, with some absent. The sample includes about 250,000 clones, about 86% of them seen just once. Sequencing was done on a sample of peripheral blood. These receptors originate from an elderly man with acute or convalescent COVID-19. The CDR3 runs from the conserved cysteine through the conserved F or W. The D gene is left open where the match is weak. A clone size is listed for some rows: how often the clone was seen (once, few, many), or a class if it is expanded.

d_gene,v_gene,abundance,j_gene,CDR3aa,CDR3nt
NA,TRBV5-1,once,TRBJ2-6,CASSLWAVSSGANVLTF,TGCGCCAGCAGCCTGTGGGCCGTTTCGTCGGGGGCCAACGTCCTGACTTTC
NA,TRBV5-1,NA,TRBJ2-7,CASSLSPGLNYEQYF,TGCGCCAGCTCGCTGAGCCCGGGACTCAACTACGAGCAGTACTTC
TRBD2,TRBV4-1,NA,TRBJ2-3,CASSLLVTSGGSTDTQYF,TGCGCCAGCAGCCTCTTAGTGACTAGCGGGGGGAGCACAGATACGCAGTATTTT
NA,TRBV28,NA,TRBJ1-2,CATEHGGVDWANYGYTF,TGTGCCACCGAGCACGGTGGAGTGGACTGGGCTAACTATGGCTACACCTTC
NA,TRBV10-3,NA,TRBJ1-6,CAISESRGVRSPLHF,TGTGCCATCAGTGAGTCCCGGGGGGTGCGATCACCCCTCCACTTT
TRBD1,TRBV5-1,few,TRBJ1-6,CASSLWDSNSPLHF,TGCGCCAGCAGCCTATGGGACAGTAATTCACCCCTCCACTTT
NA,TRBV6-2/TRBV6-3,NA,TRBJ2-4,CASSYGEGWDIQYF,TGTGCCAGCAGTTACGGTGAGGGCTGGGACATTCAGTACTTC
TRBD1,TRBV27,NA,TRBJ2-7,CASTSRGQGSYEQYF,TGTGCCAGCACCTCAAGGGGGCAGGGATCCTACGAGCAGTACTTC
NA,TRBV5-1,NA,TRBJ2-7,CASSATPGNPYEQYF,TGCGCCAGCAGCGCCACTCCGGGGAATCCCTACGAGCAGTACTTC
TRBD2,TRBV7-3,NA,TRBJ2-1,CASSPGLAAPLGEQFF,TGTGCCAGCAGCCCGGGACTAGCGGCCCCCCTTGGTGAGCAGTTCTTC
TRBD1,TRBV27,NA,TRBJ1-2,CASSLSRPGQGYGYTF,TGTGCCAGCAGTTTATCCCGACCGGGACAGGGCTATGGCTACACCTTC
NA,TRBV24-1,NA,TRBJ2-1,CATSDFKGGGYNEQFF,TGTGCCACCAGTGATTTCAAGGGAGGGGGCTACAATGAGCAGTTCTTC